Following are 12 T cell receptor beta chains from one sample sequenced in a study of OX40 agonist ivuxolimab in advanced cancers. Measured with immunoSEQ multiplex PCR; TCRdb has only the in-frame clones, and not every one. The table has about 71,000 clones, around 80% seen once; the top ten hold 4.5% to 6%. Sequenced here: CD4+ or CD8+ T cells sorted from blood, sampled in a trial of the OX40 agonist ivuxolimab. The receptors stem from an adult with an advanced solid tumor such as melanoma, head and neck, liver or kidney cancer.

V is TRBV18 and J is TRBJ1-2, with TRBD1 matching 11 bases. Per germline, CDR1 KGHSH and CDR2 LQKENI. The CDR3 covers 15 residues. Unmatched junction bases numbered 1, after V lost 1 base and J lost 3 bases. DNA for the CDR3: TGTGCCAGCTCACCACAGGGACAGGGGGACTATGGCTACACCTTC. Translated, it gives CASSPQGQGDYGYTF.

The table lists this clone with a few counts. This chain uses TRBV5-4 with TRBJ1-4; perhaps TRBD1 as D (5 bases). Germline V lookup: CDR1 SGHNT, CDR2 YYREEE (reference sequence). The CDR3 sequence is 14 residues long. The germline V and J ends were trimmed by 4 bases and 4 bases, with 11 bases remaining between them. CDR3 loop: CASSEGPSNEKLFF. The CDR3 DNA reads as TGTGCCAGCAGCGAGGGACCGAGTAATGAAAAACTGTTTTTT. The whole variable domain, filled in from reference TRBV5-4 and TRBJ1-4, reads ETGVTQSPTHLIKTRGQQVTLRCSSQSGHNTVSWYQQALGQGPQFIFQYYREEENGRGNFPPRFSGLQFPNYSSELNVNALELDDSALYLCASSEGPSNEKLFFGSGTQLSVL.

This chain connects TRBV29-1 to TRBJ2-5; D unclear. The V end was cut by 7 bases, the J end by 4 bases, with 13 bases between. Germline V gene data show CDR1 as SQVTM and CDR2 as ANQGSEA. CDR3 length equals 12 residues. The CDR3 sequence is CSDWAGGETQYF. CDR3 nucleotides: TGCAGCGACTGGGCAGGCGGAGAGACCCAGTACTTC.

Points on this clone: At one end the junction does not follow the germline gene, possibly because of a read error. The chain joins TRBV7-9 to TRBJ1-5; D perhaps matches TRBD1 (5 bases). Germline CDR1 is SEHNR and CDR2 is FQNEAQ (reference sequence). The CDR3 has 16 residues. The CDR3 nucleotides are TGCGCCAGCAGCCAAGGTTTAGGACAAGGAAATCAGCCCCAGCATTTT. Protein: CASSQGLGQGNQPQHF.

The chain employs TRBV2 and TRBJ1-2; no reliable D call. Germline lookup yields CDR1 SNHLY and CDR2 FYNNEI. V was trimmed by 3 bases and J by 8 bases, leaving 13 bases between them. This CDR3 spans 13 amino acids. The CDR3 bases are TGTGCCAGCAGTGATCGGACCCCCGCAGGCTACACCTTC. Its protein is CASSDRTPAGYTF.

J is TRBJ1-5 and V is TRBV6-6; D gene uncertain. The CDR3 is made up of 15 amino acids. In germline, CDR1 is MNHNY, CDR2 SVGAGI (reference sequence). V shed 8 bases and J shed 5 bases, with 19 bases lying between them. CDR3 nucleotide sequence: TGTGCCAGCCGACCAAGGGAGGTTCGGGATCAGCCCCAGCATTTT. Translated: CASRPREVRDQPQHF.

The rearrangement uses TRBV7-8 and TRBJ1-5; 7 bases fit TRBD1. The CDR3 is 17 amino acids. Unmatched junction bases numbered 11, after V lost 4 bases and J lost 2 bases. Germline V lookup: CDR1 SGHVS, CDR2 FQNEAQ. The CDR3 spells CASSSARQGLGNQPQHF. The CDR3 region has the DNA TGTGCCAGCAGCTCGGCTCGACAGGGTCTCGGCAATCAGCCCCAGCATTTT.

The CDR3 sequence is CASSLERDSYYEQYF. In DNA, the CDR3 is TGTGCCAGCAGCTTGGAGCGGGACTCATACTACGAGCAGTACTTC. The chain combines TRBV7-2 with TRBJ2-7; TRBD2 aligns across 7 bases. This CDR3 contains 15 residues. Unmatched junction bases numbered 8, after V lost 3 bases and J lost 3 bases. The germline V gene encodes CDR1 SGHTA and CDR2 FQGNSA.

The rearrangement links TRBV5-1 to TRBJ2-1; 15 bases are shared with TRBD2. The CDR3 is 18 amino acids. V lost 3 bases and J lost 6; bases outside the gene matches: 10. Germline assignment: CDR1 SGHRS and CDR2 YFSETQ. The CDR3 region is CASSWLSGTSGGSNEQFF. The DNA of the CDR3 is TGCGCCAGCAGCTGGTTATCGGGGACTAGCGGGGGGTCCAATGAGCAGTTCTTC.

This chain connects TRBV7-6 to TRBJ2-5; TRBD2 agrees at 8 bases. Germline V CDR1 and CDR2: SGHVS, FNYEAQ. The junction had 9 bases not matched to a gene; V was cut back by 5 bases and J by 1 base. This CDR3 spans 16 amino acids. CDR3 sequence (DNA): TGTGCCAGCAGCCCCAATAGCGGGGCGATCCAAGAGACCCAGTACTTC. Its translation: CASSPNSGAIQETQYF.

The chain couples TRBV28 to TRBJ2-3; no definite D call. V shed 3 bases and J shed 1 base, with 8 bases lying between them. The CDR3 consists of 14 residues. Germline CDR1 reads MDHEN; CDR2 reads SYDVKM. The CDR3 nucleotides read TGTGCCAGCAGTTTTGTGGCAGGCACAGATACGCAGTATTTT. Protein sequence: CASSFVAGTDTQYF. Full variable domain (outside the CDR3, taken from reference TRBV28 and TRBJ2-3): DVKVTQSSRYLVKRTGEKVFLECVQDMDHENMFWYRQDPGLGLRLIYFSYDVKMKEKGDIPEGYSVSREKKERFSLILESASTNQTSMYLCASSFVAGTDTQYFGPGTRLTVL.

The chain employs TRBV6-5 and TRBJ1-6; perhaps TRBD1 as D (5 bases). The CDR3 spans 14 residues. CDR1 is MNHEY, CDR2 SVGAGI, per germline. V was trimmed by 2 bases and J by 8 bases, leaving 10 bases between them. CDR3: CASSYEGRDSPLHF. The CDR3 nucleotides are TGTGCCAGCAGTTACGAGGGGAGAGATTCACCCCTCCACTTT.